Each of the 21 T cell receptor beta chains below was sequenced from the same sample in a study of T-cell reconstitution after alpha-beta-depleted transplantation in children. Researchers prepared the TCRbeta library using unique molecular identifiers, the study reports. TCRdb re-derived calls from the PCR reads in MiXCR, one entry per CDR3 protein. The table has 450,000 to 500,000 distinct CDR3 sequences, 9.5% to 15% seen once. The source was PBMCs from the stem cell graft donor, collected from the stem cell graft. The receptors stem from a human donor who donated a stem cell graft to a child with combined immunodeficiency.

This clonotype has a count of ten or more. The CDR3 loop reads CASSLESHSYNEQFF. The CDR3 DNA is TGTGCCAGCAGCTTAGAATCGCACTCCTACAATGAGCAGTTCTTC. The rearrangement links TRBV7-8 to TRBJ2-1, with unresolved D. V was clipped by 1 base and J by 0 bases, with 7 bases between them. Per the germline V gene, CDR1 is SGHVS and CDR2 is FQNEAQ. The length of the CDR3 is 15 residues.

This clonotype was found many times. The rearrangement joins TRBV29-1 to TRBJ2-1; the D gene is possibly TRBD2 (7 bases). V lost 6 bases and J 8 bases, leaving 17 bases between the germline ends. In germline, CDR1 is SQVTM, CDR2 ANQGSEA. This CDR3 spans 13 amino acids. CDR3 loop: CSVRGGELYEQFF. CDR3 nucleotide sequence: TGCAGCGTGAGGGGGGGGGAGCTCTATGAGCAGTTCTTC.

This sequence joins TRBV7-2 and TRBJ1-6, with 12 bases identical to TRBD1. Germline loops: CDR1 SGHTA, CDR2 FQGNSA. The CDR3 length is 15 residues. Unmatched junction bases numbered 10, after V lost 4 bases and J lost 15 bases. CDR3 DNA: TGTGCCAGCAGCTCCTCCGGGACAGGGGGCCTCGTCCTCCACTTT. Protein: CASSSSGTGGLVLHF.

This clonotype has a handful of counts. This rearrangement joins TRBV10-3 to TRBJ1-3; D is uncertain. The CDR3 length is 15 residues. Trimming stripped 2 bases from V and 0 bases from J, with 8 bases between. CDR1 is ENHRY, CDR2 SYGVKD, per germline. The CDR3 loop reads CAISEVQVSGNTIYF. For the CDR3, the DNA is TGTGCCATCAGTGAGGTGCAGGTCTCTGGAAACACCATATATTTT.

This clonotype appeared many times. The V gene is TRBV27, the J gene TRBJ2-1; 7 nucleotides line up with TRBD2. J lost 4 bases, V lost 5 bases, and 5 bases had no gene match. Germline V gene sequence: CDR1 MNHEY, CDR2 SMNVEV (reference sequence). The CDR3 length is 14 residues. CDR3 DNA sequence: TGTGCCAGCAGTCCTGGGGGAGGGTACAATGAGCAGTTCTTC. The encoded protein is CASSPGGGYNEQFF.

This clonotype was recorded at least ten times. The gene calls are TRBV12-3 or TRBV12-4 and TRBJ2-1; 11 nucleotides align to TRBD2. There are 15 residues in the CDR3. The ends lost 7 bases at V and 6 bases at J; junction bases unmatched: 8. CDR3 DNA sequence: TGTGCCAGCAACCTACTAGCGGGAGTAGGCAATGAGCAGTTCTTC. Translated, it gives CASNLLAGVGNEQFF.

This clonotype has only a few counts. The chain couples TRBV24-1 to TRBJ1-1; D is unresolved. Trimming left V 4 bases short and J 3 bases short, with 14 bases between. CDR1 and CDR2 from the germline V gene are KGHDR and SFDVKD. The CDR3 spans 15 residues. CDR3 nucleotides: TGTGCCACCAGTGAGCGTGGAGGGCGAGACACTGAAGCTTTCTTT. It codes for CATSERGGRDTEAFF.

This clonotype was detected many times. This chain links TRBV12-3 or TRBV12-4 with TRBJ2-7, with D unresolved. Trimming pared 4 bases from V and 9 bases from J, leaving 10 bases between. CDR3 size: 11 residues. The CDR3 coding sequence is TGTGCCAGCAGTTCCCTCCTCGGGCAGTACTTC. This translates into CASSSLLGQYF.

The chain is built from TRBV4-3 and TRBJ2-7, with 13 bases lining up with TRBD2. V lost 4 bases, J lost 7 bases, and 7 bases stayed unmatched. CDR3 length: 15 amino acids. The germline CDR1 and CDR2 sequences are LGHNA and YSLEER. CDR3: CASSPGTSGVWEQYF. The CDR3 DNA sequence: TGCGCCAGCAGCCCAGGGACTAGCGGGGTTTGGGAGCAGTACTTC.

J is TRBJ2-5 and V is TRBV5-6; D not resolved. Trimming shortened V by 1 base and J by 0 bases, and 19 bases separated the two germline ends. Germline V gives CDR1 SGHDT, CDR2 YYEEEE. CDR3 length: 18 residues. The CDR3: CASSLNKPSQQYQETQYF. Here the CDR3 DNA reads TGTGCCAGCAGCTTGAATAAACCGTCGCAACAGTACCAAGAGACCCAGTACTTC.

This clonotype came up a few times. V is TRBV6-9 and J is TRBJ1-4; no clear D gene. CDR1 MNHGY and CDR2 SVAAGI come from the germline V gene. The V end was cut by 5 bases, the J end by 0 bases, with 7 bases between. This CDR3 spans 14 amino acids. The CDR3 reads CASSQHATNEKLFF. As DNA, the CDR3 is TGTGCCAGCAGTCAACATGCAACTAATGAAAAACTGTTTTTT.

The genes are TRBV3-1 and TRBJ2-5; D unresolved. The CDR3 length is 17 residues. Germline loops: CDR1 LGHDT, CDR2 YNNKEL (reference sequence). Trimming stripped 0 bases from V and 2 bases from J, with 16 bases between. The CDR3 spells CASSQDSPSVNQETQYF. The CDR3 nucleotides read TGTGCCAGCAGCCAAGACTCCCCGAGCGTTAATCAAGAGACCCAGTACTTC.

V gene TRBV20-1 combines with J gene TRBJ2-5, with TRBD2 identical over 13 bases. The CDR3 has 18 amino acids. V lost 6 bases and J lost 4; bases outside the gene matches: 17. Germline-derived CDR1 and CDR2 are DFQATT and SNEGSKA (reference sequence). The CDR3 is CSAPAPGLAGLGRETQYF. CDR3 coding DNA: TGCAGTGCCCCCGCTCCGGGACTAGCGGGGCTAGGACGAGAGACCCAGTACTTC.

The chain uses TRBV7-9 and TRBJ2-3, with a tentative D call TRBD2 (7 bases). The V end was cut by 3 bases, the J end by 0 bases, with 13 bases between. Per the germline V gene, CDR1 is SEHNR and CDR2 is FQNEAQ (reference sequence). The CDR3 has 16 residues. The CDR3 protein is CASSFGRGRSTDTQYF. CDR3 bases: TGTGCCAGCAGCTTTGGGCGGGGGCGTAGCACAGATACGCAGTATTTT. The full variable domain, its missing parts supplied by reference TRBV7-9 and TRBJ2-3, is DTGVSQNPRHKITKRGQNVTFRCDPISEHNRLYWYRQTLGQGPEFLTYFQNEAQLEKSRLLSDRFSAERPKGSFSTLEIQRTEQGDSAMYLCASSFGRGRSTDTQYFGPGTRLTVL.

This clonotype was observed at least ten times. V gene TRBV5-1 combines with J gene TRBJ2-5; D is uncertain. The germline V and J ends were trimmed by 3 bases and 0 bases, with 9 bases remaining between them. The CDR3 covers 14 residues. The germline CDR1 and CDR2 sequences are SGHRS and YFSETQ. CDR3: CASSSFRYQETQYF. CDR3 nucleotides: TGCGCCAGCAGCTCATTCAGGTACCAAGAGACCCAGTACTTC.

The chain couples TRBV28 to TRBJ2-7, with D possibly matching TRBD1 (6 bases). Germline V gene lookup returns CDR1 MDHEN and CDR2 SYDVKM. This CDR3 is built from 15 residues. V lost 2 bases to trimming and J lost 3 bases, with 14 bases between them. The CDR3 DNA follows: TGTGCCAGCAGTTTAGTCCAGGGGAGAATCTACGAGCAGTACTTC. Translation gives CASSLVQGRIYEQYF.

The count of this clonotype is one. J is TRBJ1-1 and V is TRBV7-8; 8 bases fit TRBD1. Germline V gives CDR1 SGHVS, CDR2 FQNEAQ. With 5 bases clipped from V and 9 bases from J, the junction kept 8 bases outside the gene matches. CDR3 length: 13 residues. CDR3 nucleotide sequence: TGTGCCAGCAGCCCCCGCCGACAGGGGCAAGCTTTCTTT. Encoded protein: CASSPRRQGQAFF. The entire variable domain, with the rest obtained from reference TRBV7-8 and TRBJ1-1, is as follows: GAGVSQSPRYKVAKRGQDVALRCDPISGHVSLFWYQQALGQGPEFLTYFQNEAQLDKSGLPSDRFFAERPEGSVSTLKIQRTQQEDSAVYLCASSPRRQGQAFFGQGTRLTVV.

V and J are TRBV27 and TRBJ1-5; D remains unclear. The germline CDR1 and CDR2 sequences are MNHEY and SMNVEV (reference sequence). This CDR3 is 14 amino acids long. The V and J ends lost 3 bases and 4 bases respectively, with 10 bases between them. The CDR3 region is CASSFGARNQPQHF. The CDR3 region has the DNA TGTGCCAGCAGTTTTGGAGCCAGGAATCAGCCCCAGCATTTT.

CDR3 bases: TGTGCCAGCTCACCGGGTCGGGACGCCGGACATGGTGAGCAGTTCTTC. Translated, it gives CASSPGRDAGHGEQFF. The J gene is TRBJ2-1, the V gene TRBV18; possibly TRBD1 or TRBD2 for D (5 bases each). The V end was cut by 3 bases, the J end by 9 bases, with 21 bases between. Germline CDR1 KGHSH, CDR2 LQKENI. This CDR3 is 16 amino acids long.

The chain employs TRBV7-2 and TRBJ2-2; D is ambiguous. This CDR3 has 13 amino acids. With 5 bases removed from V and 6 bases from J, the gap between germline ends came to 10 bases. Germline loops: CDR1 SGHTA, CDR2 FQGNSA. CDR3 sequence: CASSQRRAGELFF. Here the CDR3 DNA reads TGTGCCAGCAGCCAGCGAAGGGCCGGGGAGCTGTTTTTT. The full variable domain, its missing parts supplied by reference TRBV7-2 and TRBJ2-2, is GAGVSQSPSNKVTEKGKDVELRCDPISGHTALYWYRQSLGQGLEFLIYFQGNSAPDKSGLPSDRFSAERTGGSVSTLTIQRTQQEDSAVYLCASSQRRAGELFFGEGSRLTVL.

In this sample, this clonotype turned up many times. The CDR3 sequence: CASSEFSGTEIPDTQYF. The CDR3 DNA reads TGTGCCAGCAGTGAATTCTCCGGGACAGAGATCCCAGATACGCAGTATTTT. The J gene is TRBJ2-3, the V gene TRBV6-1, with 7 bases lining up with TRBD1. CDR3 length equals 17 residues. Germline CDR1 reads MNHNS; CDR2 reads SASEGT. J was trimmed by 4 bases and V by 2 bases; bases with no gene match: 12.